This T cell receptor beta chain was sequenced for a study of shared clonotypes between healthy human individuals. Assay execution proceeded at the deep level. The repertoire was sequenced with immunoSEQ multiplex PCR; TCRdb's copy has only in-frame clones and lacks some. In the table there are hundreds of thousands of clones, around 72% of which are singletons. About this clone: Other nucleotide sequences from this sample produce the same CDR3.

A split of CD4+ cells into CD45RA+ naive and CD45RA-negative memory subsets was performed. V lost 2 bases and J lost 4, with 13 bases in between. CDR1 and CDR2 from the germline V gene are SGHRS and YFSETQ. CDR3 length equals 15 residues. The sequenced sample consisted of memory CD4+ T cells sorted from blood. Subset specified: CD45RA-negative fraction. The clonotype originates from a woman in her thirties in good health. This sequence joins TRBV5-1 and TRBJ2-1; the D is unclear. The chain's CDR3 is CASSLSSALYNEQFF. The CDR3 DNA follows: TGCGCCAGCAGCTTATCCAGCGCACTGTACAATGAGCAGTTCTTC.